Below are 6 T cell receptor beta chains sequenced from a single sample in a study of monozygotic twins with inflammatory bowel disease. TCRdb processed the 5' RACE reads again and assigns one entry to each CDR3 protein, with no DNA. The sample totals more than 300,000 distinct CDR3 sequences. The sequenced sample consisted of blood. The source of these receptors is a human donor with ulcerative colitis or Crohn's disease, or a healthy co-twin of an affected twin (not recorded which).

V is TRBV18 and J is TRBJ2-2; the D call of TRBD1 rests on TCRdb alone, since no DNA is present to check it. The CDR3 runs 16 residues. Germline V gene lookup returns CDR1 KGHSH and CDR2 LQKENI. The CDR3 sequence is CASSPYSDRATGELFF.

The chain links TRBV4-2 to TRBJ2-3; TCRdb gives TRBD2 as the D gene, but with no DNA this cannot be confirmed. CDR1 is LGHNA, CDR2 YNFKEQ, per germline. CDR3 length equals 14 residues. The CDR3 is CASSPRTSGESQYF.

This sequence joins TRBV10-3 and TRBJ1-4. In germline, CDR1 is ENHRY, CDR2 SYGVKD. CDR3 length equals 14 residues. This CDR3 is CAISGSSQNEKLFF.

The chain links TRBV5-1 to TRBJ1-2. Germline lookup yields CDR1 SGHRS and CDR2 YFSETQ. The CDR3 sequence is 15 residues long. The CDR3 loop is CASSLGWDLDYGYTF.

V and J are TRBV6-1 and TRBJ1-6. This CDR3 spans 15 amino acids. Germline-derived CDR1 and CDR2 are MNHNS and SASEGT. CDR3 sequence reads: CASGGGQGFKSPLHF.

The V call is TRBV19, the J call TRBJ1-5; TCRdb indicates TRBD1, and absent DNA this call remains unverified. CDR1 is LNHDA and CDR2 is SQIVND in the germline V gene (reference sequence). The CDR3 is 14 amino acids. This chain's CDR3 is CASSMAAGNQPQHF.